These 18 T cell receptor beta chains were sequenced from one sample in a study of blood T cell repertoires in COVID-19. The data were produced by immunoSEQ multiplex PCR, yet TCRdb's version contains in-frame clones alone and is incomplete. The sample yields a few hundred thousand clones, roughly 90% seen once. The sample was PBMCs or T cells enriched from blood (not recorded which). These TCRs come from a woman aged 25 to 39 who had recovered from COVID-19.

The CDR3 region has the DNA TGTGCCAGCAGCTTAGAAGGGGGGGCAAGGACTGAAGCTTTCTTT. This codes for CASSLEGGARTEAFF. The J gene is TRBJ1-1, the V gene TRBV7-8; weak D call: TRBD1 (6 bases). The germline V gene has CDR1 SGHVS and CDR2 FQNEAQ. The length of the CDR3 is 15 residues. The V end was cut by 1 base, the J end by 5 bases, with 14 bases between.

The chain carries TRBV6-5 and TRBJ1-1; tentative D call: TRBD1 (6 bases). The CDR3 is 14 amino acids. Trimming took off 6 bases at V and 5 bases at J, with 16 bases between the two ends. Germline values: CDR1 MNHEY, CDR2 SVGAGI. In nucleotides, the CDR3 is TGTGCCAGCAGAATATCGCAGGGGAGAACTGAAGCTTTCTTT. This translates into CASRISQGRTEAFF.

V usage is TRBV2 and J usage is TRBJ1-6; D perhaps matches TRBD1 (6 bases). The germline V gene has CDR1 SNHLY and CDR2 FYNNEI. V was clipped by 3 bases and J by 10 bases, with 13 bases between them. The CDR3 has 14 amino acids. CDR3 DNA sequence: TGTGCCAGCAGTGATCGGCAGGGGACCTCACCCCTCCACTTT. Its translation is CASSDRQGTSPLHF.

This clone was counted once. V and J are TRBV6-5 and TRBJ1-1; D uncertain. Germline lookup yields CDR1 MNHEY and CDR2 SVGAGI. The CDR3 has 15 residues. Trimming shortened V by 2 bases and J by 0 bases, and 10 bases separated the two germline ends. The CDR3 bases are TGTGCCAGCAGTTACCAGACAACCATGAACACTGAAGCTTTCTTT. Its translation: CASSYQTTMNTEAFF.

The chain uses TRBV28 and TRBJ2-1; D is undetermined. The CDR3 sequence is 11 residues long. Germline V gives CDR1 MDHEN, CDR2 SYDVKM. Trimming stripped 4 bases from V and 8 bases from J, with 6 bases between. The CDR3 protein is CASSYIHEQFF. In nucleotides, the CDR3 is TGTGCCAGCAGTTATATCCATGAGCAGTTCTTC. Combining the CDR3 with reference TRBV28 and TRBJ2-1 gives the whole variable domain DVKVTQSSRYLVKRTGEKVFLECVQDMDHENMFWYRQDPGLGLRLIYFSYDVKMKEKGDIPEGYSVSREKKERFSLILESASTNQTSMYLCASSYIHEQFFGPGTRLTVL.

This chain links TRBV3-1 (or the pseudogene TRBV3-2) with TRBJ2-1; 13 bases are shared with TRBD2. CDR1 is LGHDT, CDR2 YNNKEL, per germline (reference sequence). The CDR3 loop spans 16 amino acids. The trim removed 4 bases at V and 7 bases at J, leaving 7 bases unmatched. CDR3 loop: CASSPGLAGVGNEQFF. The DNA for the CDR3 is TGTGCCAGCAGCCCCGGACTAGCGGGAGTCGGGAATGAGCAGTTCTTC.

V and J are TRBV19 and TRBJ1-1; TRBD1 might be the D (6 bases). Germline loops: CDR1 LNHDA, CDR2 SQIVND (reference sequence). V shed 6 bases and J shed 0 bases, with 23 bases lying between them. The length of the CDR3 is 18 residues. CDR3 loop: CASRMREDSLVMNTEAFF. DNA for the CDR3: TGTGCCAGTAGGATGAGAGAGGACAGCTTGGTCATGAACACTGAAGCTTTCTTT.

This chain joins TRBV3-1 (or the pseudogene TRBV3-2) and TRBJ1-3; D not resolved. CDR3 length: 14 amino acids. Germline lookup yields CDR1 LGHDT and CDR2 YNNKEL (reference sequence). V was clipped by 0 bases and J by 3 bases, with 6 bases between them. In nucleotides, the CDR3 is TGTGCCAGCAGCCAAGATCTCTATGGAAACACCATATATTTT. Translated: CASSQDLYGNTIYF.

Here the CDR3 DNA reads TGCAGCGCCGCACCCACAGGGGTAGTCACTGAAGCTTTCTTT. Translating it yields CSAAPTGVVTEAFF. The chain carries TRBV29-1 and TRBJ1-1, with 7 bases lining up with TRBD1. V lost 7 bases to trimming and J lost 4 bases; unmatched junction nucleotides: 12. Germline lookup yields CDR1 SQVTM and CDR2 ANQGSEA. The CDR3 contains 14 residues.

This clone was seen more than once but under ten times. The CDR3 here is CASFLGLGQPQHF. For the CDR3, the DNA is TGTGCCTCCTTCCTGGGCCTGGGTCAGCCCCAGCATTTT. The chain carries TRBV28 and TRBJ1-5, with D uncertain. V gave up 11 bases and J gave up 6 bases, with 17 bases separating them. This CDR3 spans 13 amino acids. Germline assignment: CDR1 MDHEN and CDR2 SYDVKM.

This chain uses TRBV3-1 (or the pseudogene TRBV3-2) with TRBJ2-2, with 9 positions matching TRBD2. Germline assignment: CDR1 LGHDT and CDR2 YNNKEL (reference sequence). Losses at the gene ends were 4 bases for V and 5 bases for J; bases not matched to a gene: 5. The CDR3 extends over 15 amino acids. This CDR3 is CASSPAGGGTGELFF. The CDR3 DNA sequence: TGTGCCAGCAGCCCTGCGGGAGGGGGGACCGGGGAGCTGTTTTTT.

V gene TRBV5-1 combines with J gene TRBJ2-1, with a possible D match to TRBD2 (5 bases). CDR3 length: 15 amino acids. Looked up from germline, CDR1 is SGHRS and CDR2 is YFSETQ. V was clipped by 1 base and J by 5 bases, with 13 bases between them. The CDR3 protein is CASSLLDLTHNEQFF. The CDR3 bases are TGCGCCAGCAGCTTGCTGGACTTAACGCACAATGAGCAGTTCTTC.

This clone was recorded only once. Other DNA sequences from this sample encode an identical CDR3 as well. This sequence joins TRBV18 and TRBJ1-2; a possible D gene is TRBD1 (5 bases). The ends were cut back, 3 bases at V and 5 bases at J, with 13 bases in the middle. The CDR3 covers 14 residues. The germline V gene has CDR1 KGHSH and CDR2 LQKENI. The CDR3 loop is CASSPGTGEYGYTF. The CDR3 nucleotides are TGTGCCAGCTCACCTGGGACGGGAGAATATGGCTACACCTTC. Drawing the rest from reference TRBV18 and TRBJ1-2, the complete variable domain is NAGVMQNPRHLVRRRGQEARLRCSPMKGHSHVYWYRQLPEEGLKFMVYLQKENIIDESGMPKERFSAEFPKEGPSILRIQQVVRGDSAAYFCASSPGTGEYGYTFGSGTRLTVV.

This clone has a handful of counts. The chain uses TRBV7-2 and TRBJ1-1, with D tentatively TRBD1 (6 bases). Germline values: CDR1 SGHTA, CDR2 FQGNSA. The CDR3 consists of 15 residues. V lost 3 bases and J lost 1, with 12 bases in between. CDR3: CASSFSGTQNTEAFF. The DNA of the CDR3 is TGTGCCAGCAGCTTCTCCGGGACACAGAACACTGAAGCTTTCTTT. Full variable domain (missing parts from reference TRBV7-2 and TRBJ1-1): GAGVSQSPSNKVTEKGKDVELRCDPISGHTALYWYRQSLGQGLEFLIYFQGNSAPDKSGLPSDRFSAERTGGSVSTLTIQRTQQEDSAVYLCASSFSGTQNTEAFFGQGTRLTVV.

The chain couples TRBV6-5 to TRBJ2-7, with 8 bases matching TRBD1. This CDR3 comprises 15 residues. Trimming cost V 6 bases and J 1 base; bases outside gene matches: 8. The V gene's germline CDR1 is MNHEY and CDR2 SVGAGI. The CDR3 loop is CASRDRDRPSYEQYF. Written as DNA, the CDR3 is TGTGCCAGCAGGGACCGGGACAGGCCTTCCTACGAGCAGTACTTC.

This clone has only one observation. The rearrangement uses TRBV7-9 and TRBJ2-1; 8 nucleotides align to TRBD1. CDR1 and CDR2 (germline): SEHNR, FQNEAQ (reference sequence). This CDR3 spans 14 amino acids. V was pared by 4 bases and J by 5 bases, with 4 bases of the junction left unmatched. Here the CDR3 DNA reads TGTGCCAGCAGCTCGGGACAGGTAAACAATGAGCAGTTCTTC. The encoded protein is CASSSGQVNNEQFF.

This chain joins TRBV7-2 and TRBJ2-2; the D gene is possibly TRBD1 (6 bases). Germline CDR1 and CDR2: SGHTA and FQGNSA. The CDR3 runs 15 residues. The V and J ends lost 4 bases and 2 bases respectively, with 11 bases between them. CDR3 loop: CASSSRDTNTGELFF. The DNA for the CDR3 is TGTGCCAGCAGCTCCCGGGACACTAACACCGGGGAGCTGTTTTTT.

Here the CDR3 DNA reads TGCGCCAGCAGTTTAGTTACTAGCGGCCCCTACAATGAGCAGTTCTTC. Amino acid sequence: CASSLVTSGPYNEQFF. The chain combines TRBV5-1 with TRBJ2-1, with 8 bases lining up with TRBD2. This CDR3 is 16 amino acids long. With 5 bases clipped from V and 2 bases from J, the junction kept 9 bases outside the gene matches. Germline CDR1 and CDR2: SGHRS and YFSETQ.